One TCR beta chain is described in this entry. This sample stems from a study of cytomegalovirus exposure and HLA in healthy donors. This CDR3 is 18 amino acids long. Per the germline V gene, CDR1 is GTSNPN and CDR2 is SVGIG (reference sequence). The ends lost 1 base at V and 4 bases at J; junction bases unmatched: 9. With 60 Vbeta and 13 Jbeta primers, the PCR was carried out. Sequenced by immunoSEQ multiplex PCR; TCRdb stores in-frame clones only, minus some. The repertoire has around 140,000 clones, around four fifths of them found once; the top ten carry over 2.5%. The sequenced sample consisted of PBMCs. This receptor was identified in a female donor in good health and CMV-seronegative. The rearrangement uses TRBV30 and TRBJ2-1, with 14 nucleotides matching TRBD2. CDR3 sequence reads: CAWSASPWTSGRYNEQFF. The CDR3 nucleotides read TGTGCCTGGAGTGCCAGCCCCTGGACTAGCGGGAGGTACAATGAGCAGTTCTTC.